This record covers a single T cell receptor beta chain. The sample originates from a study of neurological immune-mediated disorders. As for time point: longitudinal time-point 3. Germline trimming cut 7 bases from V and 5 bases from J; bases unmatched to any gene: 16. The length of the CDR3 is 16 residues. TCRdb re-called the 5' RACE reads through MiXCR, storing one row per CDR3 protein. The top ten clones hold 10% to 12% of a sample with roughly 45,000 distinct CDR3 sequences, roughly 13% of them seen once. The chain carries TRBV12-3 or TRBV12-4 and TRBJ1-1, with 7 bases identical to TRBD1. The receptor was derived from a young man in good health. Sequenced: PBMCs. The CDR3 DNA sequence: TGTGCCAGCATTAACCGGGGATTCAGGGGGGAAACTGAAGCTTTCTTT. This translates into CASINRGFRGETEAFF.